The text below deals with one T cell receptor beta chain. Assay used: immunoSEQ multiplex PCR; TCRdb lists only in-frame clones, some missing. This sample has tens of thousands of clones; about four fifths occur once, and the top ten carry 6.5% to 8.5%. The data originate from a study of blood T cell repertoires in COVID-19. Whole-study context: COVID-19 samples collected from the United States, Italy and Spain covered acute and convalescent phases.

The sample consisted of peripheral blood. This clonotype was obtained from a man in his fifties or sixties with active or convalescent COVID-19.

The CDR3 protein is CASSLEGGYYEQYF. As DNA, the CDR3 is TGTGCCAGCAGCCTAGAAGGGGGCTATTACGAGCAGTACTTC. V is TRBV3-1 (or the pseudogene TRBV3-2) and J is TRBJ2-7; 7 bases are a match to TRBD1. This CDR3 contains 14 residues. CDR1 and CDR2 from the germline V gene are LGHDT and YNNKEL (reference sequence). With 4 bases clipped from V and 4 bases from J, the junction kept 7 bases outside the gene matches.